The next 9 T cell receptor beta chains were all read from a single sample in a study of blood T cell repertoires in COVID-19. Data came from immunoSEQ multiplex PCR; TCRdb stores just in-frame clones and leaves some out. The repertoire holds about 100,000 clones, around 85% seen once, with roughly 2.7% in the top ten. The source material was PBMCs or T cells enriched from blood (not recorded which). These receptors all stem from a woman between 50 and 59 years old who had recovered from COVID-19.

The V and J genes are TRBV30 and TRBJ2-6, with D unclear. The CDR3 extends over 14 amino acids. V was clipped by 8 bases and J by 0 bases, with 11 bases between them. Germline V gene lookup returns CDR1 GTSNPN and CDR2 SVGIG (reference sequence). The CDR3 DNA reads as TGTGCCGGCTCAGGATTCTCTGGGGCCAACGTCCTGACTTTC. This sequence encodes CAGSGFSGANVLTF.

CDR3 region: CASTLGTGGNEQFF. The DNA for the CDR3 is TGTGCCAGCACTCTGGGGACAGGGGGCAATGAGCAGTTCTTC. V and J are TRBV2 and TRBJ2-1; 11 bases map to TRBD1. The CDR3 length is 14 residues. In germline, CDR1 is SNHLY, CDR2 FYNNEI. V lost 7 bases, J lost 6 bases, and 5 bases stayed unmatched.

The CDR3 here is CASSPGTGASPLHF. For the CDR3, the DNA is TGTGCCAGCTCACCTGGGACAGGGGCCTCACCCCTCCACTTT. The rearrangement uses TRBV18 and TRBJ1-6; 10 bases match TRBD1. Unmatched junction bases numbered 3, after V lost 3 bases and J lost 10 bases. Germline V lookup: CDR1 KGHSH, CDR2 LQKENI. CDR3 length equals 14 residues.

The chain is built from TRBV9 and TRBJ2-3; 10 bases are shared with TRBD2. The CDR3 length is 14 residues. The germline gives CDR1 SGDLS, CDR2 YYNGEE. Trimming removed 0 bases from V and 10 bases from J; junction bases left unmatched: 5. CDR3 coding DNA: TGTGCCAGCAGCGTAGCCCTAGCGGGGGAGTCGCAGTATTTT. Residues: CASSVALAGESQYF.

The chain has TRBV5-1 and TRBJ1-6; the match to TRBD1 covers 7 bases. The CDR3 has 18 amino acids. Per germline, CDR1 SGHRS and CDR2 YFSETQ. V dropped 4 bases and J dropped 10; count of bases not matched to a gene: 20. In DNA, the CDR3 is TGCGCCAGCAGCACCGGGACAGAGTTTCGCCCTCTGGGGTCACCCCTCCACTTT. Translation: CASSTGTEFRPLGSPLHF. Drawing the rest from reference TRBV5-1 and TRBJ1-6, the complete variable domain is KAGVTQTPRYLIKTRGQQVTLSCSPISGHRSVSWYQQTPGQGLQFLFEYFSETQRNKGNFPGRFSGRQFSNSRSEMNVSTLELGDSALYLCASSTGTEFRPLGSPLHFGNGTRLTVT.

This chain uses TRBV7-3 with TRBJ2-1, with TRBD1 matching 12 bases. This CDR3 spans 15 amino acids. Germline V lookup: CDR1 SGHTA, CDR2 FQGTGA. With V trimmed by 5 bases and J by 8 bases, 7 bases remained unmatched. DNA for the CDR3: TGTGCCAGCAGCCGGGGACAGGGGGCAGCTGATGAGCAGTTCTTC. Its protein is CASSRGQGAADEQFF. The full variable domain, rest sourced from reference TRBV7-3 and TRBJ2-1, is GAGVSQTPSNKVTEKGKYVELRCDPISGHTALYWYRQSLGQGPEFLIYFQGTGAADDSGLPNDRFFAVRPEGSVSTLKIQRTERGDSAVYLCASSRGQGAADEQFFGPGTRLTVL.

Written as DNA, the CDR3 is TGCGCCAGCAGTGAGTACGCGGACAGCCCCTATGGCTACACCTTC. This gives the protein CASSEYADSPYGYTF. V and J are TRBV10-1 and TRBJ1-2, with TRBD1 as a possible D gene (6 bases). The CDR3 runs to 15 residues. V was shortened by 1 base and J by 4 bases, with 13 bases between the two germline ends. Germline V lookup: CDR1 WNHNN, CDR2 SYGVQD (reference sequence).

J is TRBJ1-5 and V is TRBV30; perhaps TRBD1 as D (5 bases). The CDR3 runs 18 residues. Between the trimmed V and J ends, which lost 2 bases and 0 bases, there was a span of 20 bases. Germline V gene sequence: CDR1 GTSNPN, CDR2 SVGIG (reference sequence). The CDR3 spells CAWSKHTGGRVSNQPQHF. CDR3 DNA: TGTGCCTGGAGTAAACATACGGGGGGACGAGTTAGCAATCAGCCCCAGCATTTT.

The gene calls are TRBV12-3 or TRBV12-4 and TRBJ2-7; D uncertain. With 3 bases removed from V and 2 bases from J, the gap between germline ends came to 8 bases. This CDR3 is built from 13 residues. CDR3 coding DNA: TGTGCCAGCAGTTTTATATCTACCTACGAGCAGTACTTC. It encodes CASSFISTYEQYF.